This is a list of T cell receptor beta chains from one sample in a study of blood T cell repertoires in COVID-19. The table came from immunoSEQ multiplex PCR; TCRdb's copy has only in-frame clones and leaves some out. The table records 250,000 to 300,000 clones, around 82% of them present only once. Sample: PBMCs or T cells enriched from blood (not recorded which). The receptors were sampled from a man between 45 and 60 years old who had recovered from COVID-19. Both conserved end residues are part of each CDR3. A D gene is named only where the DNA matches it firmly. The size field is filled for only some rows; it gives once, few, many or a size class.

>TRBV9|TRBJ2-3|TRBD1|-|14
TGTGCCAGCAGCGTAAGAGGGGGCAGCGATACGCAGTATTTT
CASSVRGGSDTQYF
>TRBV6-4|TRBJ2-5|-|-|13
TGTGCCAGCAGTCCGGACTATGGCGAGACCCAGTACTTC
CASSPDYGETQYF
>TRBV6-5|TRBJ1-5|-|-|14
TGTGCCAGCAGTTACTCACGGCTAGCTTCGCCCCAGCATTTT
CASSYSRLASPQHF
>TRBV30|TRBJ1-6|-|-|13
TGTGCCTGGAGTGAACAGGGCGATTCACCCCTCCACTTT
CAWSEQGDSPLHF
>TRBV9|TRBJ2-3|TRBD2|once|17
TGTGCCAGCAGCGCCCCTACTAGCGCCCACAGCACAGATACGCAGTATTTT
CASSAPTSAHSTDTQYF
>TRBV27|TRBJ1-1|-|-|12
TGTGCCACCGGACAGCGGAACACTGAAGCTTTCTTT
CATGQRNTEAFF
>TRBV3-1/TRBV3-2|TRBJ1-6|-|-|14
TGTGCCAGCAGCCAGAGCTCCTATAATTCACCCCTCCACTTT
CASSQSSYNSPLHF
>TRBV5-8|TRBJ1-4|-|-|15
TGTGCCAGCAGCCGATTAACAGGGAGGGATGAAAAACTGTTTTTT
CASSRLTGRDEKLFF
>TRBV7-8|TRBJ1-2|TRBD1|-|16
TGTGCCAGCAGCTTAGGAGTTCGGGACAGGGGGTTTGGCTACACCTTC
CASSLGVRDRGFGYTF
>TRBV7-9|TRBJ1-1|TRBD1|-|14
TGTGCCAGCAGTGCCGGGACAGCGAACACTGAAGCTTTCTTT
CASSAGTANTEAFF
>TRBV5-4|TRBJ1-2|TRBD1|once|17
TGTGCCAGCAGTAGTCCGGGACAGGGGGCCTTAGGCTATGGCTACACCTTC
CASSSPGQGALGYGYTF
>TRBV6-5|TRBJ2-5|-|-|11
TGTGCCAGCACCGAACATGAGACCCAGTACTTC
CASTEHETQYF
>TRBV6-5|TRBJ1-1|-|-|11
TGTGCCAGCAGGGGAGGTCTTGAAGCTTTCTTT
CASRGGLEAFF
>TRBV2|TRBJ2-5|-|-|14
TGTGCCAGCAATAAGGGGCCCATGGAAGAGACCCAGTACTTC
CASNKGPMEETQYF
>TRBV7-2|TRBJ2-7|-|-|14
TGTGCCAGCAGTTACGGGACAAGGTCCTACGAGCAGTACTTC
CASSYGTRSYEQYF
>TRBV14|TRBJ1-1|-|-|14
TGTGCCAGCAGCCAAAACGTACGGTCTACTGAAGCTTTCTTT
CASSQNVRSTEAFF
>TRBV5-5|TRBJ2-7|-|-|15
TGTGCCAGCAGCTTGTCGGGGGGCGTCATCTACGAGCAGTACTTC
CASSLSGGVIYEQYF
>TRBV5-1|TRBJ2-2|TRBD1|-|19
TGCGCCAGCAGCTTGGGCCGCGGGCCGGGACAGGGGGCAACCGGGGAGCTGTTTTTT
CASSLGRGPGQGATGELFF
>TRBV18|TRBJ2-1|-|-|17
TGTGCCAGCTCACTCGGGAAGAGCGGCAGCTCCTACAATGAGCAGTTCTTC
CASSLGKSGSSYNEQFF
>TRBV19|TRBJ1-5|-|-|15
TGTGCCAGTAGTATAGTGGGCGTTAGCAATCAGCCCCAGCATTTT
CASSIVGVSNQPQHF
>TRBV7-2|TRBJ2-7|-|-|16
TGTGCCAGCAGCCCCGACGGGGGGACAACCTCCTACGAGCAGTACTTC
CASSPDGGTTSYEQYF
>TRBV27|TRBJ1-1|TRBD1|-|15
TGTGCCAGCAGTTCCTCGGGACAGGAGAACACTGAAGCTTTCTTT
CASSSSGQENTEAFF
>TRBV29-1|TRBJ1-3|-|once|14
TGCAGCGTTGCCCCCTTAGACTCTGGAAACACCATATATTTT
CSVAPLDSGNTIYF
>TRBV28|TRBJ1-5|-|-|13
TGTGCCAGCGACGAGGGACTTGGACAGCCCCAGCATTTT
CASDEGLGQPQHF
>TRBV7-3|TRBJ2-5|TRBD1|once|16
TGTGCCAGCAGCGAAGCCGGGACAGGGGGCAGGGAGACCCAGTACTTC
CASSEAGTGGRETQYF
>TRBV5-6|TRBJ2-2|-|-|18
TGTGCCAGCAGCGCTCCGTGGGGTTCCCGGGGAGTTACCGGGGAGCTGTTTTTT
CASSAPWGSRGVTGELFF
>TRBV5-5|TRBJ2-7|-|-|12
TGTGCCAGCAGCTTGACATTATACGAGCAGTACTTC
CASSLTLYEQYF